The 32 T cell receptor beta chains presented below share a single source sample, sequenced in a study of T cell repertoires in cytomegalovirus infection. MiXCR, applied by TCRdb to the reads, yields one record per CDR3 protein. The table includes tens of thousands of distinct CDR3 sequences, 20% to 25% detected once. These receptors' targets are unknown. Sequenced input: PBMCs, sequenced either directly or after in vitro stimulation (not recorded which). The receptor set was obtained from a human donor in good health (CMV status not recorded). Some clones in this sample may be carry-over from other donors' samples.

This clonotype came up many times. The chain combines TRBV7-2 with TRBJ2-5, with 10 positions matching TRBD1. The CDR3 is 15 amino acids. The J segment lost 1 base and the V segment lost 5 bases, leaving 4 bases of the junction unmatched. CDR1 is SGHTA, CDR2 FQGNSA, per germline. The CDR3 region has the DNA TGTGCCAGCAGCCCGGACAGGGGGACCCAAGAGACCCAGTACTTC. Its translation is CASSPDRGTQETQYF.

This clonotype was seen many times. V and J are TRBV11-2 and TRBJ1-2, with D perhaps matching TRBD1 (5 bases). CDR1 SGHAT and CDR2 FQNNGV come from the germline V gene. This CDR3 has 16 residues. Trimming shortened V by 5 bases and J by 2 bases, and 18 bases separated the two germline ends. The CDR3 protein is CASSTGVQGRNYGYTF. As DNA, the CDR3 is TGTGCCAGCAGCACGGGGGTGCAGGGACGGAACTATGGCTACACCTTC.

At least ten counts were recorded for this clonotype. The genes are TRBV7-4 and TRBJ1-1; 8 bases align to TRBD1. V shed 1 base, J shed 0 bases, and the junction held 4 bases outside the gene matches. Per the germline V gene, CDR1 is SGHVT and CDR2 is SQSDAQ. The CDR3 loop spans 16 amino acids. CDR3 in DNA: TGTGCCAGCAGCTTAGTGGCAGGGGGCTTGAACACTGAAGCTTTCTTT. The encoded protein is CASSLVAGGLNTEAFF.

Ten or more counts support this clonotype. CDR3 coding DNA: TGTGCCAGCAGTTTAATCGCAGGGGGCTTCAATCAGCCCCAGCATTTT. Protein: CASSLIAGGFNQPQHF. The chain joins TRBV12-3 or TRBV12-4 to TRBJ1-5, with 8 positions matching TRBD1. The CDR3 length is 16 residues. Unmatched junction bases numbered 6, after V lost 2 bases and J lost 3 bases.

Only a few counts were recorded for this clonotype. The chain is built from TRBV12-5 and TRBJ1-5; no firm D call. Looked up from germline, CDR1 is LGHNT and CDR2 is FRNRAP. V lost 6 bases and J 2 bases, leaving 11 bases between the germline ends. This CDR3 comprises 14 residues. The CDR3 bases are TGTGCTAGTGGCCTCGGGGTGGGCAATCAGCCCCAGCATTTT. Amino acids: CASGLGVGNQPQHF.

This clonotype was observed many times. V gene TRBV7-9 combines with J gene TRBJ2-6; D ambiguous. The CDR3 runs 15 residues. Germline lookup yields CDR1 SEHNR and CDR2 FQNEAQ (reference sequence). Trimming cost V 5 bases and J 4 bases, with 12 bases left between them. This CDR3 reads CASSKDLPGANVLTF. The DNA for the CDR3 is TGTGCCAGCAGCAAGGACCTCCCAGGGGCCAACGTCCTGACTTTC. Filled out from reference TRBV7-9 and TRBJ2-6, the complete variable domain reads DTGVSQNPRHKITKRGQNVTFRCDPISEHNRLYWYRQTLGQGPEFLTYFQNEAQLEKSRLLSDRFSAERPKGSFSTLEIQRTEQGDSAMYLCASSKDLPGANVLTFGAGSRLTVL.

J is TRBJ2-1 and V is TRBV14; the match to TRBD2 covers 7 bases. The J segment lost 6 bases and the V segment lost 8 bases, leaving 4 bases of the junction unmatched. The CDR3 consists of 12 residues. CDR1 is SGHDN, CDR2 FVKESK, per germline. Here the CDR3 DNA reads TGTGCCAGCGGGAGGGCTGGCAATGAGCAGTTCTTC. Translation: CASGRAGNEQFF.

Only a few counts were recorded for this clonotype. This sequence joins TRBV20-1 and TRBJ2-1; 12 positions match TRBD2. V lost 4 bases, J lost 13 bases, and 14 bases stayed unmatched. The CDR3 has 15 amino acids. Germline CDR1 and CDR2: DFQATT and SNEGSKA (reference sequence). The CDR3 spells CSATIWASGRVRQFF. Written as DNA, the CDR3 is TGCAGTGCTACCATTTGGGCTAGCGGGAGGGTTAGACAGTTCTTC.

The V gene is TRBV19, the J gene TRBJ2-1; TRBD2 matches 8 bases. There are 18 residues in the CDR3. J was trimmed by 0 bases and V by 4 bases; bases with no gene match: 11. Germline V gives CDR1 LNHDA, CDR2 SQIVND (reference sequence). The CDR3 DNA is TGTGCCAGTAGTACTCCCCGGCTAGCGGGCCTCTCCTACAATGAGCAGTTCTTC. Its translation is CASSTPRLAGLSYNEQFF.

This clonotype appeared a few times. The rearrangement uses TRBV5-5 and TRBJ1-5; D not resolved. V was trimmed by 4 bases and J by 5 bases, leaving 7 bases between them. The CDR3 consists of 12 residues. From germline, CDR1 is SGHKS and CDR2 YYEKEE (reference sequence). The CDR3 loop reads CASSRMDQPQHF. Here the CDR3 DNA reads TGTGCCAGCAGCCGTATGGATCAGCCCCAGCATTTT.

The J gene is TRBJ2-3, the V gene TRBV7-9, with a weak D call TRBD1 (5 bases). With 5 bases removed from V and 4 bases from J, the gap between germline ends came to 19 bases. Germline V CDR1 and CDR2: SEHNR, FQNEAQ (reference sequence). This CDR3 spans 16 amino acids. The CDR3 sequence: CASSPRSRGPADTQYF. The CDR3 region has the DNA TGTGCCAGCAGCCCGCGGTCAAGGGGCCCTGCAGATACGCAGTATTTT.

Worth noting for this clonotype: The junction departs from germline at one end; a sequencing error may be responsible. V and J are TRBV3-1 and TRBJ2-7; the D call may be TRBD1 or TRBD2 (5 bases each). Germline CDR1 LGHDT, CDR2 YNNKEL (reference sequence). This CDR3 spans 14 amino acids. In nucleotides, the CDR3 is TGTTCCAGCAGCCCCCGAGGGGTAAAAAACGAGCAGTACTTC. Amino acid sequence: CSSSPRGVKNEQYF.

This clonotype occurred a few times. The chain uses TRBV14 and TRBJ2-7, with 10 bases lining up with TRBD1. Germline V gene lookup returns CDR1 SGHDN and CDR2 FVKESK. J gave up 1 base and V 6 bases, and 18 bases lay outside the gene matches. The CDR3 totals 19 residues. The CDR3 region is CASSPKRGQGSTPSYEQYF. The CDR3 nucleotides are TGTGCCAGCAGTCCCAAGAGGGGACAGGGGTCAACTCCATCCTACGAGCAGTACTTC.

This clonotype was seen only a few times. This sequence joins TRBV7-9 and TRBJ1-6; D possibly corresponds to TRBD1 (5 bases). The CDR3 totals 14 residues. V was clipped by 5 bases and J by 10 bases, with 15 bases between them. Germline V gene sequence: CDR1 SEHNR, CDR2 FQNEAQ (reference sequence). The CDR3, as DNA: TGTGCCAGCAGCGTGGGGGGGTTAGGATCACCCCTCCACTTT. Encoded protein: CASSVGGLGSPLHF.

This chain uses TRBV5-6 with TRBJ1-6; weak D call: TRBD1 (5 bases). This CDR3 has 13 residues. Germline assignment: CDR1 SGHDT and CDR2 YYEEEE. V was trimmed by 0 bases and J by 13 bases, leaving 11 bases between them. The CDR3: CASSLVGDGPLHF. The CDR3 bases are TGTGCCAGCAGCTTGGTGGGGGATGGGCCCCTCCACTTT.

This clonotype was observed many times. V usage is TRBV7-6 and J usage is TRBJ1-4; 7 positions agree with TRBD1. The germline V gene has CDR1 SGHVS and CDR2 FNYEAQ. The CDR3 is made up of 16 amino acids. V was clipped by 5 bases and J by 0 bases; unmatched bases: 6. Here the CDR3 reads CASSTGTAATNEKLFF. The CDR3 coding sequence is TGTGCCAGCAGCACCGGGACAGCGGCAACTAATGAAAAACTGTTTTTT.

The chain carries TRBV5-6 and TRBJ1-1; D is unresolved. CDR3 length: 12 residues. V was trimmed by 1 base and J by 5 bases, leaving 6 bases between them. Germline loops: CDR1 SGHDT, CDR2 YYEEEE. The DNA of the CDR3 is TGTGCCAGCAGCTTGTTAAGGACTGAAGCTTTCTTT. It specifies CASSLLRTEAFF.

This clonotype was observed many times. The chain has TRBV7-2 and TRBJ1-2; TRBD1 matches at 8 bases. The CDR3 spans 15 residues. The V and J ends lost 4 bases and 2 bases, in that order; junction bases with no gene match: 6. Germline V lookup: CDR1 SGHTA, CDR2 FQGNSA. The CDR3 DNA is TGTGCCAGCAGCTGGTCGACAGGGGCCAACTATGGCTACACCTTC. Encoded protein: CASSWSTGANYGYTF.

This clonotype showed up many times. The chain couples TRBV7-9 to TRBJ2-1; D unresolved. Germline V gene lookup returns CDR1 SEHNR and CDR2 FQNEAQ (reference sequence). CDR3 length: 13 residues. Trimming took off 5 bases at V and 4 bases at J, with 9 bases between the two ends. CDR3 loop: CASSPDVYNEQFF. The DNA for the CDR3 is TGTGCCAGCAGCCCCGACGTTTACAATGAGCAGTTCTTC.

CDR3 DNA sequence: TGTGCCAGCAGCCGTCAGGTTATCTATGGCTACACCTTC. The encoded protein is CASSRQVIYGYTF. The rearrangement links TRBV7-2 to TRBJ1-2; no firm D call. This CDR3 has 13 residues. From germline, CDR1 is SGHTA and CDR2 FQGNSA. V lost 5 bases and J lost 4, with 11 bases in between.

The table lists this clonotype with a few counts. The chain links TRBV29-1 to TRBJ2-3; 7 bases are a match to TRBD1. Looked up from germline, CDR1 is SQVTM and CDR2 is ANQGSEA. CDR3 length equals 13 residues. The J segment lost 1 base and the V segment lost 6 bases, leaving 4 bases of the junction unmatched. CDR3 sequence (DNA): TGCAGCGTCGACACAGGGGGCACAGATACGCAGTATTTT. This sequence encodes CSVDTGGTDTQYF.

This clonotype was found a few times. This sequence joins TRBV27 and TRBJ2-1; 15 nucleotides line up with TRBD2. CDR3 length: 18 amino acids. V dropped 6 bases and J dropped 1; count of bases not matched to a gene: 7. The germline V gene has CDR1 MNHEY and CDR2 SMNVEV (reference sequence). In DNA, the CDR3 is TGTGCCAGCAGGCGGACTAGCGGGGGGGCAGGGTCCTACAATGAGCAGTTCTTC. As protein: CASRRTSGGAGSYNEQFF.

This chain connects TRBV7-9 to TRBJ2-3; 9 nucleotides match TRBD1. CDR3 length: 18 residues. CDR1 and CDR2 (germline): SEHNR, FQNEAQ (reference sequence). The junction had 12 bases not matched to a gene; V was cut back by 4 bases and J by 1 base. CDR3 coding DNA: TGTGCCAGCAGCTCGACACGGGATTGGACAGGGGGCACAGATACGCAGTATTTT. Translation: CASSSTRDWTGGTDTQYF.

The sample holds a few counts of this clonotype. V and J are TRBV5-3 and TRBJ2-1; D is unclear. TRBV5-3 is given ORF status, its function remaining uncertain. The CDR3 consists of 15 residues. The V gene lost 0 bases and the J gene lost 8 bases, with 15 bases spanning the gap. CDR3 loop: CARSLAGSPSDEQFF. The CDR3 bases are TGTGCCAGAAGCTTGGCTGGGTCCCCTTCGGATGAGCAGTTCTTC.

The CDR3 sequence: CASSLQDHYTEAFF. The CDR3 DNA follows: TGTGCCAGCAGTTTACAGGACCACTACACTGAAGCTTTCTTT. V usage is TRBV27 and J usage is TRBJ1-1, with D hard to call. Trimming took off 2 bases at V and 3 bases at J, with 10 bases between the two ends. CDR3 length: 14 residues. Germline V CDR1 and CDR2: MNHEY, SMNVEV (reference sequence).

This chain links TRBV29-1 with TRBJ1-1; 8 bases match TRBD1. CDR1 is SQVTM, CDR2 ANQGSEA, per germline. J gave up 7 bases and V 6 bases, and 16 bases lay outside the gene matches. The CDR3 totals 15 residues. In nucleotides, the CDR3 is TGCAGCGTCCGGGACGACAGGGGAACTATCGGTGAAGCTTTCTTT. This codes for CSVRDDRGTIGEAFF.

This clonotype was counted only a few times. The chain combines TRBV7-9 with TRBJ2-7, with TRBD2 identical over 12 bases. Trimming at V came to 5 bases and at J to 4 bases, leaving 6 bases not matched to a gene. The germline V gene has CDR1 SEHNR and CDR2 FQNEAQ (reference sequence). The CDR3 covers 15 residues. The CDR3 here is CASSQTSGGLYEQYF. The CDR3 bases are TGTGCCAGCAGCCAGACTAGCGGGGGATTATACGAGCAGTACTTC.

The genes are TRBV25-1 and TRBJ1-3, with D maybe TRBD1 (5 bases). V was pared by 6 bases and J by 7 bases, with 16 bases between. The CDR3 spans 14 residues. The germline CDR1 and CDR2 sequences are MGHDK and SYGVNS. DNA for the CDR3: TGTGCCAGCAGGAGTGGGGGGGAGTCGAACACCATATATTTT. This sequence encodes CASRSGGESNTIYF. Looking up the rest from reference TRBV25-1 and TRBJ1-3 gives the full variable domain: EADIYQTPRYLVIGTGKKITLECSQTMGHDKMYWYQQDPGMELHLIHYSYGVNSTEKGDLSSESTVSRIRTEHFPLTLESARPSHTSQYLCASRSGGESNTIYFGEGSWLTVV.

In this sample, this clonotype turned up a few times. The chain carries TRBV2 and TRBJ1-5; no clear D gene. The CDR3 loop spans 16 amino acids. CDR1 is SNHLY and CDR2 is FYNNEI in the germline V gene. With 3 bases removed from V and 1 base from J, the gap between germline ends came to 13 bases. CDR3 DNA sequence: TGTGCCAGCAGTGAGTCCGTCTATTCGAGCAATCAGCCCCAGCATTTT. Amino acids: CASSESVYSSNQPQHF.

In this sample, this clonotype turned up a few times. The J gene is TRBJ2-7, the V gene TRBV6-2 or TRBV6-3, with a tentative D call TRBD1 (5 bases). Trimming shortened V by 2 bases and J by 3 bases, and 14 bases separated the two germline ends. CDR3 length equals 15 residues. The germline gives CDR1 MNHEY, CDR2 SVGEGT. CDR3 sequence reads: CASSYLPQGRYEQYF. The DNA for the CDR3 is TGTGCCAGCAGTTACCTTCCCCAGGGTCGCTACGAGCAGTACTTC.

This clonotype occurred many times. This chain links TRBV7-6 with TRBJ2-1, with 10 bases identical to TRBD2. Germline CDR1 SGHVS, CDR2 FNYEAQ. Unmatched junction bases numbered 0, after V lost 3 bases and J lost 4 bases. The CDR3 is 14 amino acids. The CDR3 bases are TGTGCCAGCAGCTTTAGCGGGGGGTACAATGAGCAGTTCTTC. Residues: CASSFSGGYNEQFF.

This clonotype turned up a few times. This chain joins TRBV6-2 or TRBV6-3 and TRBJ2-7; 8 bases are shared with TRBD1. Germline V gives CDR1 MNHEY, CDR2 SVGEGT. The CDR3 extends over 13 amino acids. V lost 8 bases to trimming and J lost 1 base; unmatched junction nucleotides: 4. CDR3 coding DNA: TGTGCCAGCCGGGGACAGGAATCCTACGAGCAGTACTTC. It codes for CASRGQESYEQYF.